This passage covers 15 T cell receptor beta chains from one sample sequenced in a study of T cell repertoires in aging, cancer and after chemotherapy (dated by TCRdb to about 2019). TCRdb names Illumina MiSeq as the instrument used. Using a mixed TRB-A/B primer pool, multiplex touch-down PCR amplified rearranged TRB sequences covering the V, D and J segments. The public reads were reanalyzed by TCRdb: fastp trimming at Q25, MiXCR alignment, in-frame beta chains only. All rows with the same CDR3 protein become a single entry with the most common DNA and genes. The sample contains roughly 2,500 distinct CDR3 sequences, more than 30% of them found a single time. The top ten constitute around 17% of the sample. TCR beta rearrangements were amplified from genomic DNA isolated from peripheral blood, not from sorted cells or RNA. Sequenced: blood. The receptors come from a human donor with a solid tumor.

This clonotype is large (0.1 to 1%) by share. The chain recombines TRBV30 with TRBJ1-2, with 8 bases lining up with TRBD1. Trimming took 3 bases from V and 5 from J; bases not matched to a gene: 11. The CDR3 is made up of 15 amino acids. Germline CDR1 and CDR2: GTSNPN and SVGIG (reference sequence). CDR3 coding DNA: TGTGCCTGGAGAAGGACAGCAGGGGGCGGTTATGGCTACACCTTC. Its protein is CAWRRTAGGGYGYTF. The full variable domain, in which reference TRBV30 and TRBJ1-2 provide the parts outside the CDR3, is SQTIHQWPATLVQPVGSPLSLECTVEGTSNPNLYWYRQAAGRGLQLLFYSVGIGQISSEVPQNLSASRPQDRQFILSSKKLLLSDSGFYLCAWRRTAGGGYGYTFGSGTRLTVV.

There are a few counts of this clonotype. This sequence joins TRBV7-2 and TRBJ2-3; TRBD1 is a possible D gene (5 bases). V gave up 1 base and J gave up 5 bases, with 10 bases separating them. The length of the CDR3 is 14 residues. Germline values: CDR1 SGHTA, CDR2 FQGNSA. CDR3 loop: CASSLVGVGDTQYF. For the CDR3, the DNA is TGTGCCAGCAGCTTAGTAGGGGTGGGAGATACGCAGTATTTT.

As to this clonotype: A much larger clone differs by one base, so this may be a read error. The V call is TRBV5-4, the J call TRBJ2-3, with a weak D call TRBD1 (5 bases). Germline V gene sequence: CDR1 SGHNT, CDR2 YYREEE (reference sequence). The CDR3 loop spans 14 amino acids. Trimming left V 7 bases short and J 5 bases short, with 17 bases between. CDR3 nucleotides: TGTGCCAGCTCTGAACGCAGGGTCGTAGATACGCAGTATTTT. As protein: CASSERRVVDTQYF.

The chain is built from TRBV10-3 and TRBJ2-3, with 10 bases that match TRBD2. Germline V gives CDR1 ENHRY, CDR2 SYGVKD. The CDR3 runs to 14 residues. V shed 9 bases, J shed 3 bases, and the junction held 6 bases outside the gene matches. The CDR3 nucleotides are TGTGCCATTAGCGGGGGGCAACAGACAGATACGCAGTATTTT. It yields the protein CAISGGQQTDTQYF.

Sample share makes this clonotype medium-sized. The chain employs TRBV30 and TRBJ1-4; TRBD1 matches 7 bases. The CDR3 consists of 15 residues. V gave up 2 bases and J gave up 7 bases; unmatched junction bases: 10. CDR1 and CDR2 (germline): GTSNPN, SVGIG (reference sequence). The CDR3 sequence: CAWSTYRGIGEKLFF. In nucleotides, the CDR3 is TGTGCCTGGAGTACTTACAGGGGTATCGGTGAAAAACTGTTTTTT.

This clonotype was picked up a small number of times. The gene calls are TRBV6-2 or TRBV6-3 and TRBJ1-1; maybe TRBD1 (6 bases). The CDR3 is 16 amino acids. The V end lost 5 bases, the J end lost 0 bases, and 16 bases lay between the germline ends. Germline V gene sequence: CDR1 MNHEY, CDR2 SVGEGT. The DNA of the CDR3 is TGTGCCAGCAGTCGAACAGGGACACTGATGAACACTGAAGCTTTCTTT. It codes for CASSRTGTLMNTEAFF.

By share, this clonotype ranks as medium-sized (0.01 to 0.1%). V usage is TRBV30 and J usage is TRBJ1-5, with 8 bases identical to TRBD1. Trimming removed 2 bases from V and 5 bases from J; junction bases left unmatched: 2. The CDR3 covers 13 residues. From germline, CDR1 is GTSNPN and CDR2 SVGIG (reference sequence). This CDR3 reads CAWSSTGDQPQHF. For the CDR3, the DNA is TGTGCCTGGAGTTCGACAGGGGATCAGCCCCAGCATTTT.

The V call is TRBV7-2, the J call TRBJ2-7; perhaps D is TRBD1 or TRBD2 (5 bases each). Trimming took off 4 bases at V and 1 base at J, with 17 bases between the two ends. CDR1 SGHTA and CDR2 FQGNSA come from the germline V gene. This CDR3 spans 16 amino acids. CDR3 coding DNA: TGTGCCAGCAGCTACGGACCGGGACGACCTTCCTACGAGCAGTACTTC. Protein: CASSYGPGRPSYEQYF.

This clonotype is termed medium-sized. The chain employs TRBV6-5 and TRBJ2-7; 8 nucleotides line up with TRBD2. CDR3 length: 13 residues. V was clipped by 2 bases and J by 3 bases; unmatched bases: 0. Germline V gives CDR1 MNHEY, CDR2 SVGAGI. CDR3 nucleotide sequence: TGTGCCAGCAGTTACCGGGGGGGCTACGAGCAGTACTTC. Residues: CASSYRGGYEQYF.

A few counts support this clonotype. This chain uses TRBV5-1 with TRBJ2-5; tentative D call: TRBD1 (7 bases). Germline V gives CDR1 SGHRS, CDR2 YFSETQ. The CDR3 has 14 residues. V lost 0 bases and J lost 5, with 11 bases in between. CDR3 nucleotides: TGCGCCAGCAGCTTGGAGGGGGCGGGGGAGACCCAGTACTTC. Translated: CASSLEGAGETQYF.

V gene TRBV6-2 or TRBV6-3 combines with J gene TRBJ2-3, with D perhaps matching TRBD1 (5 bases). The V gene's germline CDR1 is MNHEY and CDR2 SVGEGT. V was shortened by 6 bases and J by 6 bases, with 22 bases between the two germline ends. The CDR3 has 16 residues. The CDR3 DNA reads TGTGCCAGCAGGATGACAGTCCCTGGTGTCAAGGATACGCAGTATTTT. Translation gives CASRMTVPGVKDTQYF.

This clonotype was seen only a few times. This chain uses TRBV15 with TRBJ2-5; D is unresolved. The CDR3 is made up of 14 amino acids. The V end was cut by 0 bases, the J end by 1 base, with 6 bases between. Looked up from germline, CDR1 is LNHNV and CDR2 is YYDKDF (reference sequence). The CDR3: CATSRDRLQETQYF. CDR3 in DNA: TGTGCCACCAGCAGAGATCGACTCCAAGAGACCCAGTACTTC.

V and J are TRBV4-1 and TRBJ1-1, with 7 bases lining up with TRBD1. V lost 1 base to trimming and J lost 5 bases; unmatched junction nucleotides: 19. Germline CDR1 and CDR2: MGHRA and YSYEKL. The CDR3 is made up of 19 amino acids. CDR3 coding DNA: TGCGCCAGCAGCCAAGGGGGACAAGGGGGCCCCATACGGAAGACTGAAGCTTTCTTT. Residues: CASSQGGQGGPIRKTEAFF.

The chain carries TRBV6-5 and TRBJ1-2, with 7 bases fitting TRBD1. J was trimmed by 5 bases and V by 6 bases; bases with no gene match: 15. Germline V gene sequence: CDR1 MNHEY, CDR2 SVGAGI. There are 16 residues in the CDR3. In DNA, the CDR3 is TGTGCCAGCAGAGAAACCGGGACAGCGGGGAAATATGGCTACACCTTC. Protein product: CASRETGTAGKYGYTF.

This clonotype appeared a few times. This chain links TRBV7-2 with TRBJ1-3; D call uncertain. The germline V and J ends were trimmed by 0 bases and 0 bases, with 9 bases remaining between them. The CDR3 spans 16 residues. Germline V lookup: CDR1 SGHTA, CDR2 FQGNSA. The CDR3 is CASSLAGFRSGNTIYF. Here the CDR3 DNA reads TGTGCCAGCAGCTTAGCTGGCTTCCGCTCTGGAAACACCATATATTTT.